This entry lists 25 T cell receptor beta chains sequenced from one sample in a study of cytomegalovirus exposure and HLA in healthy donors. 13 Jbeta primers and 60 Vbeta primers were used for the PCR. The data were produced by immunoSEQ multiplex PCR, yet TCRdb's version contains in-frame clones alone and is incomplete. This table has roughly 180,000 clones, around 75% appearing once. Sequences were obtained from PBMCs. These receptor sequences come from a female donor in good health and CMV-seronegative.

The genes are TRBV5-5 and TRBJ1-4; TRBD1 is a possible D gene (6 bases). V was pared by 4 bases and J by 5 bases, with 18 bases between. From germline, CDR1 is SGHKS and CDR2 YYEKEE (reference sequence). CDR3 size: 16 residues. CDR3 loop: CASSVRPRQANEKLFF. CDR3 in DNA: TGTGCCAGCAGCGTACGCCCCAGACAGGCAAATGAAAAACTGTTTTTT.

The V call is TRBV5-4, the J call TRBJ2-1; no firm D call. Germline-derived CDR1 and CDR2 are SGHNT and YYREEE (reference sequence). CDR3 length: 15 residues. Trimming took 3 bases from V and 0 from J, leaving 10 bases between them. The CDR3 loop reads CASSSFWASYNEQFF. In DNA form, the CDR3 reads TGTGCCAGCAGCTCATTTTGGGCCTCCTACAATGAGCAGTTCTTC.

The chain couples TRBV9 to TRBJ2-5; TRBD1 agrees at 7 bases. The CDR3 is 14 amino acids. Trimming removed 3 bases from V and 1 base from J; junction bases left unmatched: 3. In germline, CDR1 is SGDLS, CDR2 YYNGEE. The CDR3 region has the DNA TGTGCCAGCAGCGGAGGGGGCAGCCAAGAGACCCAGTACTTC. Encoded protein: CASSGGGSQETQYF.

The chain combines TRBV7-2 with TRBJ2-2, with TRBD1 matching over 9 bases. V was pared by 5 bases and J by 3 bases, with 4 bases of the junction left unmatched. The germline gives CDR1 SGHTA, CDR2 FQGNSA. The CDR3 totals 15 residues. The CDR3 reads CASSRTGADTGELFF. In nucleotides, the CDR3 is TGTGCCAGCAGCAGGACAGGGGCCGACACCGGGGAGCTGTTTTTT. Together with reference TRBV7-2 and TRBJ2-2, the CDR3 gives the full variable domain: GAGVSQSPSNKVTEKGKDVELRCDPISGHTALYWYRQSLGQGLEFLIYFQGNSAPDKSGLPSDRFSAERTGGSVSTLTIQRTQQEDSAVYLCASSRTGADTGELFFGEGSRLTVL.

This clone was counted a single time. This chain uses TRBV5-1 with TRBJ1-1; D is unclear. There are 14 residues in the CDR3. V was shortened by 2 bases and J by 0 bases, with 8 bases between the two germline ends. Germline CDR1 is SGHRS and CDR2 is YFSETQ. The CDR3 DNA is TGCGCCAGCAGCTTTCGACTCATGAACACTGAAGCTTTCTTT. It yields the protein CASSFRLMNTEAFF.

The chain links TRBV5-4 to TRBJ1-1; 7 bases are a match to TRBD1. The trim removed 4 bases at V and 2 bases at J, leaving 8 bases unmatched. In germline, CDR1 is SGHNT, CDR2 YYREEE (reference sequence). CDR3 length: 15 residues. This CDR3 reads CASSPPTGTNTEAFF. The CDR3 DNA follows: TGTGCCAGCAGCCCGCCGACAGGGACAAACACTGAAGCTTTCTTT. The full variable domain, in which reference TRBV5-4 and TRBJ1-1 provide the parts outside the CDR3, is ETGVTQSPTHLIKTRGQQVTLRCSSQSGHNTVSWYQQALGQGPQFIFQYYREEENGRGNFPPRFSGLQFPNYSSELNVNALELDDSALYLCASSPPTGTNTEAFFGQGTRLTVV.

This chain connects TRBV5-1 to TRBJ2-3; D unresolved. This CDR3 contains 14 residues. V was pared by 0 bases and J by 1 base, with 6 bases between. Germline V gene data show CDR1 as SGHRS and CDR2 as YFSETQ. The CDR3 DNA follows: TGCGCCAGCAGCTTGGATACTGGCACAGATACGCAGTATTTT. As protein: CASSLDTGTDTQYF.

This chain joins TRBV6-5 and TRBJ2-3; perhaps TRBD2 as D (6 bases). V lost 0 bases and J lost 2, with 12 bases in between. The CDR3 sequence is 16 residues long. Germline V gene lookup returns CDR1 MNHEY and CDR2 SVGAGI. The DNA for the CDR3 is TGTGCCAGCAGTTACTCGTCCAGCGGGTCCACAGATACGCAGTATTTT. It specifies CASSYSSSGSTDTQYF.

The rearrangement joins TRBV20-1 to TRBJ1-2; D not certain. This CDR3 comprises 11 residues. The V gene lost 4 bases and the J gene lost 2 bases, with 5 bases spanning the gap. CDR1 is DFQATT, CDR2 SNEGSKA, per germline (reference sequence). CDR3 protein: CSATRNYGYTF. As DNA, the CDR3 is TGCAGTGCTACCAGAAACTATGGCTACACCTTC.

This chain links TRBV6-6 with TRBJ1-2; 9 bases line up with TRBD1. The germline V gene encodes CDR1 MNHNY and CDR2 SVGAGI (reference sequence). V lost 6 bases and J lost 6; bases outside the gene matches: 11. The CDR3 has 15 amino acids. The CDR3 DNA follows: TGTGCCAGCAGCGAGCCGGGACAGGGAATCGATGGCTACACCTTC. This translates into CASSEPGQGIDGYTF.

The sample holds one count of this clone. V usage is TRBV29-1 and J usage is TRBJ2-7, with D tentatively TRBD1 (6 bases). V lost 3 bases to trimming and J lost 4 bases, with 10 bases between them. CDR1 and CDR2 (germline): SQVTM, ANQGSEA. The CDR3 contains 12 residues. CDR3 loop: CSVEGAGYEQYF. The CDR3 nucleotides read TGCAGCGTTGAGGGGGCAGGGTACGAGCAGTACTTC.

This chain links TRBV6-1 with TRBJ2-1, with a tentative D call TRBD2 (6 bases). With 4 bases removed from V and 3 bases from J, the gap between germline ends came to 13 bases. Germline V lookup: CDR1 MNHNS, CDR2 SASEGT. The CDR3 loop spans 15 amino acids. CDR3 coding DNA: TGTGCCAGCAGTGGCCGGAGGGATAACTACAATGAGCAGTTCTTC. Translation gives CASSGRRDNYNEQFF.

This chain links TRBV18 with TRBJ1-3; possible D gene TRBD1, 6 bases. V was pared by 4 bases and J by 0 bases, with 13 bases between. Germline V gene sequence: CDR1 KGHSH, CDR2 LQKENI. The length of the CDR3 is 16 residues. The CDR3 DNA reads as TGTGCCAGCTCACTGGGGGCAGCGAGCTCTGGAAACACCATATATTTT. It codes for CASSLGAASSGNTIYF.

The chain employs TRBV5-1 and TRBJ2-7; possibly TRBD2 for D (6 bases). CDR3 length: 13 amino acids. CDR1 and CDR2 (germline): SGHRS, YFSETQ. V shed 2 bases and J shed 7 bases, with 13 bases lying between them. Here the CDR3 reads CASSLNLEGEQYF. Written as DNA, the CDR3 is TGCGCCAGCAGCTTAAATCTGGAGGGAGAGCAGTACTTC.

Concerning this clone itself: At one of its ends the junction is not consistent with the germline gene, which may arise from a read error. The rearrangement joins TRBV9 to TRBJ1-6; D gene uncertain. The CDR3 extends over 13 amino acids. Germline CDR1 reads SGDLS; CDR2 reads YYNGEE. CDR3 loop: CVSSPQLDSPLHF. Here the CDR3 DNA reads TGTGTCAGCAGCCCTCAGTTGGATTCACCCCTCCACTTT.

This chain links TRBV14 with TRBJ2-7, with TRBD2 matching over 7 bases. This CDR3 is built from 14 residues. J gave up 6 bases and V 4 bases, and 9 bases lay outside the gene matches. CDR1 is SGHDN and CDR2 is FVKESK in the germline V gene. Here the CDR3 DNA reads TGTGCCAGCAGCCCTTTAGCGGGCCTCTTCGAGCAGTACTTC. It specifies CASSPLAGLFEQYF.

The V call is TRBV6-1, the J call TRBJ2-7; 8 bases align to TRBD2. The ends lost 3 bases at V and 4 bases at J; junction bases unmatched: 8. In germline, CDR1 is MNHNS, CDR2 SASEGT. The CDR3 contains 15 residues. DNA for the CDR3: TGTGCCAGCAGTGATTTTCGGGAGGGATGGTACGAGCAGTACTTC. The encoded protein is CASSDFREGWYEQYF.

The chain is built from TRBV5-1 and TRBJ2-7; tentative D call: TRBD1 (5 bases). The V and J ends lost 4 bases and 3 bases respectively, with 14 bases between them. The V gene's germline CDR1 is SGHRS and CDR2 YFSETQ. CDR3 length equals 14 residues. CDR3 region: CASSLDSLIYEQYF. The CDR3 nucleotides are TGCGCCAGCAGCCTCGACAGCTTAATCTACGAGCAGTACTTC.

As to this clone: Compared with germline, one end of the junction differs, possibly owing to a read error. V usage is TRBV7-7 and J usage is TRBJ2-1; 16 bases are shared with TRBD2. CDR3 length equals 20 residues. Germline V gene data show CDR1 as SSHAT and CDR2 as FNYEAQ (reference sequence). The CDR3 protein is CASSSSRGLAGGPIVNEQFF. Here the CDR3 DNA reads TGTGCTAGCAGCTCCTCGAGGGGACTAGCGGGAGGGCCGATCGTCAATGAGCAGTTCTTC.

CDR3 region: CASSPRLAKLQETQYF. The CDR3 coding sequence is TGTGCCAGCAGCCCGAGACTAGCGAAGCTCCAAGAGACCCAGTACTTC. The rearrangement uses TRBV11-3 and TRBJ2-5; 8 nucleotides match TRBD2. There are 16 residues in the CDR3. Trimming took 5 bases from V and 1 from J; bases not matched to a gene: 9. The germline CDR1 and CDR2 sequences are SGHNT and YENEEA.

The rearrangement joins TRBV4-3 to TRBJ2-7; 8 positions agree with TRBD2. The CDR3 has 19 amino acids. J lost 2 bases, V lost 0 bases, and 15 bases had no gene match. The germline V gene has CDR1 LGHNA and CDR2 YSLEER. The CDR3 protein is CASSQEIGGPSGFTYEQYF. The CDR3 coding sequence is TGCGCCAGCAGCCAAGAAATAGGGGGACCTAGCGGGTTTACCTACGAGCAGTACTTC.

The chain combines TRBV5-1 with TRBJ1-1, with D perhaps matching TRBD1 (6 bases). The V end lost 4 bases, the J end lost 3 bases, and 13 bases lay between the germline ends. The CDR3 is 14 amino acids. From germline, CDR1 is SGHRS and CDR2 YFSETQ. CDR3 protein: CASSTDRLDTEAFF. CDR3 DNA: TGCGCCAGCAGCACCGACAGGTTAGACACTGAAGCTTTCTTT. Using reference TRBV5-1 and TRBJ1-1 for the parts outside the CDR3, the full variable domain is KAGVTQTPRYLIKTRGQQVTLSCSPISGHRSVSWYQQTPGQGLQFLFEYFSETQRNKGNFPGRFSGRQFSNSRSEMNVSTLELGDSALYLCASSTDRLDTEAFFGQGTRLTVV.

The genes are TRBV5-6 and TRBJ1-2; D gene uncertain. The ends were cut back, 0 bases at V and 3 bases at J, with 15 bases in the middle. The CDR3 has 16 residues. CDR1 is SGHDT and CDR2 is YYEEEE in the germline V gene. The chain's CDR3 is CASSLVGGMLDYGYTF. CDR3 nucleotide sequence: TGTGCCAGCAGCTTGGTCGGAGGGATGTTAGACTATGGCTACACCTTC.

Written as DNA, the CDR3 is TGTGCCAGCAGCCTTAGCGGGAGGGCCTCCTCCTACGAGCAGTACTTC. Translation gives CASSLSGRASSYEQYF. The chain is built from TRBV14 and TRBJ2-7, with TRBD2 matching 11 bases. The V segment lost 4 bases and the J segment 0 bases; nucleotides outside the gene matches: 5. CDR3 length: 16 residues. CDR1 and CDR2 (germline): SGHDN, FVKESK.

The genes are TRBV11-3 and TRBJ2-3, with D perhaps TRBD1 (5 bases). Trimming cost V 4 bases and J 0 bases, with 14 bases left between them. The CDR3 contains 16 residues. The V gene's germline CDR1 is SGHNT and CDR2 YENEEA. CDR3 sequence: CASSYRMTSSTDTQYF. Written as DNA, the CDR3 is TGTGCCAGCAGCTACAGGATGACCTCTAGCACAGATACGCAGTATTTT.